This T cell receptor (beta chain) was identified during a study of T cell changes during pregnancy in multiple sclerosis. Using immunoSEQ multiplex PCR, the repertoire was profiled, and TCRdb retains in-frame clones only, with some absent. The data show about 120,000 clones, approximately 95% seen once. This CDR3 has 12 amino acids. The germline V gene has CDR1 MDHEN and CDR2 SYDVKM. Deletions cut 6 bases from V and 11 bases from J, with 17 bases between. The TCR was taken from a female donor with multiple sclerosis, enrolled in a pregnancy study. The starting material was peripheral blood, obtained before pregnancy. The rearrangement joins TRBV28 to TRBJ2-7, with a weak D call TRBD2 (6 bases). CDR3 sequence reads: CASRSGLDREYF. In DNA form, the CDR3 reads TGTGCCAGCAGGTCGGGACTCGACCGGGAGTACTTC.